This note documents a single T cell receptor beta chain sequence. Its antigen remains unknown. The data derive from a study of response to subunit inactivated influenza vaccine. Study results and caveats: Authors proposed each seasonal influenza vaccination draws in few new T cells.

MiXCR, applied by TCRdb to the RT-PCR reads, yields one record per CDR3 protein. The sample lists 800,000 to 1,000,000 distinct CDR3 sequences, roughly 20% seen once, with about 9.4% in the top ten. Germline V gene sequence: CDR1 MNHNS, CDR2 SASEGT. The CDR3 is 12 amino acids. V was trimmed by 7 bases and J by 6 bases, leaving 12 bases between them. This material consisted of PBMCs from blood, taken approximately 5 days after vaccination. This chain joins TRBV6-1 and TRBJ1-1; D gene uncertain. The sequence was obtained from a man aged 45 to 65 who received an inactivated influenza vaccine. For the CDR3, the DNA is TGTGCCAGCAAGTCGTGGGAGTCTGAAGCTTTCTTT. Translated: CASKSWESEAFF.